This TCR beta chain derives from a study of blood T cell repertoires in COVID-19. About the study: Samples representing acute and convalescent COVID-19 were sourced from the United States, Italy and Spain.

Under the authors' procedure: The authors estimated nucleated cell counts from reference gene primer amplification. Profiling relied on immunoSEQ multiplex PCR, and the TCRdb table lists in-frame clones only, not all of them. The DNA gave D and trimming, while V, J and clone size come from that table. The data contain roughly 260,000 clones, about 85% of them seen just once; the ten biggest clones take up about 6.9%. V was cut by 3 bases and J by 5 bases, with 11 bases left in between. Germline CDR1 and CDR2: SGHNT and YYREEE (reference sequence). The CDR3 contains 13 residues. The origin of this receptor is a woman younger than 45 with acute COVID-19. This chain joins TRBV5-4 and TRBJ1-1; the D is unclear. The sequenced sample was PBMCs or T cells enriched from blood (not recorded which). CDR3 in amino acids: CASSSGVVTEAFF. The CDR3 nucleotides read TGTGCCAGCAGCTCCGGTGTCGTGACTGAAGCTTTCTTT.